A selection of T cell receptor beta chains follows, all from one sample in a study of OX40 agonist ivuxolimab in advanced cancers. Assay used: immunoSEQ multiplex PCR; TCRdb lists only in-frame clones, some missing. The data hold about 23,000 clones, with approximately 80% observed a single time. The sequencing used CD4+ or CD8+ T cells sorted from blood, collected in a trial of the OX40 agonist ivuxolimab. The origin of the receptors is an adult with an advanced solid tumor such as melanoma, head and neck, liver or kidney cancer. Both conserved end residues are part of each CDR3. Each record gives: clone size, CDR3 length, V gene, J gene, D gene, CDR3 protein, CDR3 DNA. D genes are given only for firm matches. Only part of the rows carry a size: once, few, many, or a class if the clone is expanded.

abundance: NA; len: 13; v_gene: TRBV27; j_gene: TRBJ1-1; d_gene: NA; CDR3aa: CASHSAGYTEAFF; CDR3nt: TGTGCCAGCCATAGTGCAGGGTACACTGAAGCTTTCTTT
abundance: NA; len: 14; v_gene: TRBV6-1; j_gene: TRBJ1-2; d_gene: TRBD1; CDR3aa: CASSPDRGYRGYTF; CDR3nt: TGTGCCAGCAGTCCCGACAGGGGGTATCGAGGCTACACCTTC
abundance: few; len: 15; v_gene: TRBV7-7; j_gene: TRBJ1-3; d_gene: NA; CDR3aa: CASSQEQGAGNTIYF; CDR3nt: TGTGCCAGCAGTCAGGAGCAGGGCGCTGGAAACACCATATATTTT
abundance: NA; len: 17; v_gene: TRBV7-8; j_gene: TRBJ2-6; d_gene: TRBD2; CDR3aa: CASSVTSVSSGANVLTF; CDR3nt: TGTGCCAGCAGCGTGACTAGCGTTAGCTCTGGGGCCAACGTCCTGACTTTC
abundance: NA; len: 16; v_gene: TRBV27; j_gene: TRBJ1-5; d_gene: NA; CDR3aa: CASSLSGQGLVQPQHF; CDR3nt: TGTGCCAGCAGTTTATCGGGCCAGGGGCTGGTTCAGCCCCAGCATTTT
abundance: NA; len: 15; v_gene: TRBV4-1; j_gene: TRBJ1-3; d_gene: NA; CDR3aa: CASSLSQSSGNTIYF; CDR3nt: TGCGCCAGCAGCCTCTCCCAGAGCTCTGGAAACACCATATATTTT
abundance: once; len: 15; v_gene: TRBV11-2; j_gene: TRBJ2-3; d_gene: TRBD2; CDR3aa: CASSYIAGRTDTQYF; CDR3nt: TGTGCCAGCAGCTACATAGCGGGACGCACAGATACGCAGTATTTT
abundance: NA; len: 14; v_gene: TRBV28; j_gene: TRBJ2-7; d_gene: TRBD2; CDR3aa: CASSFGGRAYEQYF; CDR3nt: TGTGCCAGCAGTTTCGGCGGGAGGGCCTACGAGCAGTACTTC
abundance: NA; len: 13; v_gene: TRBV9; j_gene: TRBJ2-3; d_gene: NA; CDR3aa: CASSNSKGDTQYF; CDR3nt: TGTGCCAGCAGCAATTCCAAGGGGGATACGCAGTATTTT
abundance: NA; len: 13; v_gene: TRBV7-9; j_gene: TRBJ2-7; d_gene: NA; CDR3aa: CASRGRDSYEQYF; CDR3nt: TGTGCCAGCAGAGGGCGTGACTCCTACGAGCAGTACTTC
abundance: NA; len: 14; v_gene: TRBV4-3; j_gene: TRBJ1-1; d_gene: TRBD1; CDR3aa: CASSLQGADTEAFF; CDR3nt: TGCGCCAGCAGCCTCCAGGGGGCTGACACTGAAGCTTTCTTT
abundance: once; len: 16; v_gene: TRBV15; j_gene: TRBJ1-4; d_gene: NA; CDR3aa: CATSRLSGGAGEKLFF; CDR3nt: TGTGCCACCAGCAGATTAAGTGGGGGGGCTGGAGAAAAACTGTTTTTT
abundance: NA; len: 17; v_gene: TRBV28; j_gene: TRBJ1-5; d_gene: TRBD1; CDR3aa: CASRVDRGRVTNQPQHF; CDR3nt: TGTGCCAGCAGAGTTGACAGGGGGCGAGTGACAAATCAGCCCCAGCATTTT
abundance: NA; len: 11; v_gene: TRBV20-1; j_gene: TRBJ1-2; d_gene: NA; CDR3aa: CSARTVYGYTF; CDR3nt: TGCAGTGCTAGGACCGTCTATGGCTACACCTTC
abundance: NA; len: 15; v_gene: TRBV28; j_gene: TRBJ2-7; d_gene: TRBD2; CDR3aa: CASRQTREDRYEQYF; CDR3nt: TGTGCCAGCAGACAGACACGGGAGGATCGATACGAGCAGTACTTC
abundance: NA; len: 13; v_gene: TRBV2; j_gene: TRBJ2-4; d_gene: NA; CDR3aa: CASRLLVKNIQYF; CDR3nt: TGTGCCAGCAGACTGTTGGTCAAAAACATTCAGTACTTC
abundance: NA; len: 12; v_gene: TRBV2; j_gene: TRBJ1-2; d_gene: NA; CDR3aa: CATGEGLGGYTF; CDR3nt: TGTGCCACTGGGGAGGGACTTGGTGGCTACACCTTC
abundance: NA; len: 13; v_gene: TRBV6-6; j_gene: TRBJ2-7; d_gene: TRBD2; CDR3aa: CASVLAGGGEQYF; CDR3nt: TGTGCCAGCGTCCTAGCGGGAGGAGGTGAGCAGTACTTC
abundance: few; len: 14; v_gene: TRBV9; j_gene: TRBJ1-1; d_gene: TRBD1; CDR3aa: CASSTVTGGTEAFF; CDR3nt: TGTGCCAGCAGCACAGTAACAGGGGGCACTGAAGCTTTCTTT
abundance: NA; len: 17; v_gene: TRBV15; j_gene: TRBJ2-2; d_gene: NA; CDR3aa: CATSRDARTSNTGELFF; CDR3nt: TGTGCCACCAGCAGAGATGCCCGGACTTCGAACACCGGGGAGCTGTTTTTT
abundance: NA; len: 14; v_gene: TRBV28; j_gene: TRBJ2-3; d_gene: NA; CDR3aa: CASSFAGGTDTQYF; CDR3nt: TGTGCCAGCAGTTTCGCCGGGGGCACAGATACGCAGTATTTT
abundance: NA; len: 12; v_gene: TRBV9; j_gene: TRBJ2-2; d_gene: NA; CDR3aa: CASSPDTGELFF; CDR3nt: TGTGCCAGCAGCCCAGACACCGGGGAGCTGTTTTTT
abundance: few; len: 16; v_gene: TRBV4-1; j_gene: TRBJ1-5; d_gene: TRBD1; CDR3aa: CASSQDQGQGSQPQHF; CDR3nt: TGCGCCAGCAGCCAAGATCAGGGACAGGGAAGTCAGCCCCAGCATTTT
abundance: NA; len: 14; v_gene: TRBV19; j_gene: TRBJ2-7; d_gene: TRBD1; CDR3aa: CASSITQGAYEQYF; CDR3nt: TGTGCCAGTAGTATAACGCAGGGGGCCTACGAGCAGTACTTC
abundance: NA; len: 15; v_gene: TRBV7-9; j_gene: TRBJ1-2; d_gene: TRBD1; CDR3aa: CASSVGTGGNYGYTF; CDR3nt: TGTGCCAGCAGCGTCGGGACAGGGGGAAACTATGGCTACACCTTC
abundance: NA; len: 12; v_gene: TRBV19; j_gene: TRBJ1-2; d_gene: NA; CDR3aa: CASSSGQYGYTF; CDR3nt: TGTGCCAGTAGCAGTGGGCAGTATGGCTACACCTTC
abundance: NA; len: 14; v_gene: TRBV9; j_gene: TRBJ1-4; d_gene: TRBD1; CDR3aa: CASSVGQGAEKLFF; CDR3nt: TGTGCCAGCAGCGTAGGACAGGGGGCCGAAAAACTGTTTTTT
abundance: NA; len: 12; v_gene: TRBV5-1; j_gene: TRBJ2-1; d_gene: NA; CDR3aa: CASSLTYDEQFF; CDR3nt: TGCGCCAGCAGCCTCACATATGATGAGCAGTTCTTC
abundance: NA; len: 12; v_gene: TRBV29-1; j_gene: TRBJ2-2; d_gene: NA; CDR3aa: CSVRTTTGELFF; CDR3nt: TGCAGCGTTAGGACAACGACCGGGGAGCTGTTTTTT
abundance: few; len: 14; v_gene: TRBV11-2; j_gene: TRBJ1-1; d_gene: NA; CDR3aa: CASRTDRKNTEAFF; CDR3nt: TGTGCCAGCAGAACGGACAGAAAGAACACTGAAGCTTTCTTT
abundance: NA; len: 14; v_gene: TRBV6-5; j_gene: TRBJ2-7; d_gene: NA; CDR3aa: CASSGPRSSYEQYF; CDR3nt: TGCGCCAGCAGTGGGCCACGGTCCAGCTACGAGCAGTACTTC
abundance: few; len: 16; v_gene: TRBV28; j_gene: TRBJ2-3; d_gene: NA; CDR3aa: CASSLGGLDYGDTQYF; CDR3nt: TGTGCCAGCAGTTTGGGGGGCCTGGACTATGGGGATACGCAGTATTTT